Below are 27 T cell receptor beta chains sequenced from a single sample in a study of T cells after yellow fever vaccination. TCRdb independently ran MiXCR on the 5' RACE reads; one entry per CDR3 protein. The sample carries hundreds of thousands of distinct CDR3 sequences, around 20% recorded once. This specimen was PBMCs, taken before the yellow fever booster vaccination. These TCRs come from a man between 18 and 35 years old who received the YFV17D yellow fever vaccine.

V and J are TRBV5-1 and TRBJ2-5; no clear D gene. V was pared by 4 bases and J by 5 bases, with 15 bases between. The germline V gene has CDR1 SGHRS and CDR2 YFSETQ. The CDR3 runs to 14 residues. CDR3 residues: CASSPRTPRETQYF. The DNA of the CDR3 is TGCGCCAGCAGCCCACGGACGCCGCGGGAGACCCAGTACTTC.

On this clonotype: A read error may account for a junction end that differs from germline. The chain joins TRBV7-7 to TRBJ2-2; TRBD1 matches 10 bases. The CDR3 contains 15 residues. Germline CDR1 and CDR2: SSHAT and FNYEAQ (reference sequence). CDR3 amino acids: CASSLDRGDTGELFF. CDR3 sequence (DNA): TGTGCTAGCAGCTTGGACAGGGGGGACACCGGGGAGCTGTTTTTT.

This clonotype was counted only a few times. The V call is TRBV20-1, the J call TRBJ1-1; D uncertain. The V gene lost 3 bases and the J gene lost 4 bases, with 9 bases spanning the gap. Germline-derived CDR1 and CDR2 are DFQATT and SNEGSKA (reference sequence). This CDR3 is built from 12 residues. CDR3 coding DNA: TGCAGTGCTAGCCCCACCGGCACTGAAGCTTTCTTT. Amino acids: CSASPTGTEAFF.

This clonotype was counted only a few times. The chain joins TRBV6-2 or TRBV6-3 to TRBJ2-5, with D tentatively TRBD2 (7 bases). The V end was cut by 7 bases, the J end by 4 bases, with 16 bases between. Germline V gene data show CDR1 as MNHEY and CDR2 as SVGEGT. The CDR3 spans 14 residues. As DNA, the CDR3 is TGTGCCAGCAAGGACGCGGGGGCGGGAGAGACCCAGTACTTC. Protein product: CASKDAGAGETQYF.

The sample holds a few counts of this clonotype. The gene calls are TRBV27 and TRBJ2-2; 8 bases are shared with TRBD2. Germline V gene sequence: CDR1 MNHEY, CDR2 SMNVEV (reference sequence). Trimming took 6 bases from V and 6 from J; bases not matched to a gene: 6. This CDR3 has 14 amino acids. In DNA, the CDR3 is TGTGCCAGCAGACGGGGGGGATCTTCCGGGGAGCTGTTTTTT. This sequence encodes CASRRGGSSGELFF.

This clonotype was found a few times. The chain employs TRBV5-1 and TRBJ2-5; 11 nucleotides line up with TRBD2. The CDR3 extends over 16 amino acids. V trimming: 5 bases; J trimming: 2 bases; junction bases outside the gene matches: 8. CDR1 is SGHRS, CDR2 YFSETQ, per germline. The CDR3 DNA sequence: TGCGCCAGCAGGCCCCTCGCTAGCGGGGGGCAAGAGACCCAGTACTTC. The encoded protein is CASRPLASGGQETQYF.

In its sample, this clonotype was seen a few times. V and J are TRBV12-3 or TRBV12-4 and TRBJ1-2, with D maybe TRBD1 (5 bases). V lost 5 bases, J lost 5 bases, and 12 bases lay in between. The CDR3 runs 13 residues. CDR3 residues: CASSPTDTYGYTF. DNA of the CDR3: TGTGCCAGCAGTCCGACAGATACTTATGGCTACACCTTC.

This chain links TRBV11-2 with TRBJ1-1, with 7 bases lining up with TRBD1. This CDR3 has 13 residues. Germline V CDR1 and CDR2: SGHAT, FQNNGV. V shed 1 base, J shed 11 bases, and the junction held 7 bases outside the gene matches. The CDR3 loop is CASSLGSGTVAFF. The CDR3 bases are TGTGCCAGCAGCTTAGGGTCCGGGACAGTTGCTTTCTTT. Together with reference TRBV11-2 and TRBJ1-1, the CDR3 gives the full variable domain: EAGVAQSPRYKIIEKRQSVAFWCNPISGHATLYWYQQILGQGPKLLIQFQNNGVVDDSQLPKDRFSAERLKGVDSTLKIQPAKLEDSAVYLCASSLGSGTVAFFGQGTRLTVV.

The table lists this clonotype with a few counts. The chain links TRBV12-3 or TRBV12-4 to TRBJ1-4; possible D gene TRBD1, 5 bases. The CDR3 length is 15 residues. Trimming shortened V by 3 bases and J by 1 base, and 9 bases separated the two germline ends. DNA of the CDR3: TGTGCCAGCAGTTTCCCGGGGCAAACTAATGAAAAACTGTTTTTT. This translates into CASSFPGQTNEKLFF.

V gene TRBV30 combines with J gene TRBJ2-3; perhaps TRBD2 as D (6 bases). V was cut by 5 bases and J by 8 bases, with 8 bases left in between. CDR3 length: 10 residues. Per the germline V gene, CDR1 is GTSNPN and CDR2 is SVGIG (reference sequence). CDR3 nucleotide sequence: TGTGCCTGGGAGGAGGGTACGCAGTATTTT. Encoded protein: CAWEEGTQYF.

The chain is built from TRBV11-2 and TRBJ1-1; a possible D gene is TRBD1 (6 bases). Trimming shortened V by 7 bases and J by 3 bases, and 21 bases separated the two germline ends. CDR1 and CDR2 from the germline V gene are SGHAT and FQNNGV. The CDR3 loop spans 16 amino acids. For the CDR3, the DNA is TGTGCCAGCACCCGCCCACGAACTCGGACAGACACTGAAGCTTTCTTT. It encodes CASTRPRTRTDTEAFF.

The table lists this clonotype with many counts. The rearrangement uses TRBV6-6 and TRBJ1-4; tentative D call: TRBD1 (5 bases). V dropped 7 bases and J dropped 11 bases, with 20 bases sitting between them. Germline assignment: CDR1 MNHNY and CDR2 SVGAGI (reference sequence). The CDR3 sequence is 14 residues long. The CDR3 bases are TGTGCCAGCACCACCAGTTGGGGGGAGGTCAAACTGTTTTTT. It codes for CASTTSWGEVKLFF.

This clonotype was counted ten times or more. This rearrangement joins TRBV6-5 to TRBJ2-1; weak D call: TRBD1 (6 bases). The CDR3 has 20 residues. V was pared by 0 bases and J by 0 bases, with 21 bases between. The germline gives CDR1 MNHEY, CDR2 SVGAGI. The CDR3 DNA reads TGTGCCAGCAGTTACTCGGGGGCACCCCTGTTACTCGGCTCCTACAATGAGCAGTTCTTC. Its translation is CASSYSGAPLLLGSYNEQFF.

V is TRBV12-3 or TRBV12-4 and J is TRBJ1-1, with D possibly being TRBD1 (6 bases). The CDR3 spans 16 residues. The ends were cut back, 3 bases at V and 1 base at J, with 15 bases in the middle. The DNA for the CDR3 is TGTGCCAGCAGTTTTGGCCAGGGGCTGGCGAACACTGAAGCTTTCTTT. It encodes CASSFGQGLANTEAFF.

This chain uses TRBV20-1 with TRBJ2-7; D might be TRBD2 (6 bases). CDR3 length: 13 residues. From germline, CDR1 is DFQATT and CDR2 SNEGSKA (reference sequence). V was shortened by 3 bases and J by 4 bases, with 13 bases between the two germline ends. The DNA for the CDR3 is TGCAGTGCTAGCGAGCGGGCGGGGTACGAGCAGTACGTC. This translates into CSASERAGYEQYV.

For the CDR3, the DNA is TGTGCCACCAGCAGACCCGTCCCCACAGATACGCAGTATTTT. Translating gives CATSRPVPTDTQYF. This sequence joins TRBV15 and TRBJ2-3; D remains unclear. The ends were cut back, 2 bases at V and 2 bases at J, with 8 bases in the middle. CDR1 and CDR2 (germline): LNHNV, YYDKDF (reference sequence). The CDR3 has 14 amino acids.

This rearrangement joins TRBV7-9 to TRBJ2-7, with a tentative D call TRBD1 (6 bases). CDR3 size: 14 residues. V lost 5 bases, J lost 0 bases, and 11 bases lay in between. The V gene's germline CDR1 is SEHNR and CDR2 FQNEAQ (reference sequence). Here the CDR3 reads CASSHRTDSYEQYV. The CDR3 nucleotides are TGTGCCAGCAGCCATAGGACAGACTCCTACGAGCAGTACGTC.

At least ten counts were recorded for this clonotype. V gene TRBV6-5 combines with J gene TRBJ1-4, with TRBD1 matching 9 bases. Unmatched junction bases numbered 7, after V lost 6 bases and J lost 8 bases. Germline V gene data show CDR1 as MNHEY and CDR2 as SVGAGI. The CDR3 is made up of 14 amino acids. The CDR3 DNA reads TGTGCCAGCAGCCCGGACAGGGGAGGCGAAAAACTGTTTTTT. Protein sequence: CASSPDRGGEKLFF.

A few counts support this clonotype. J is TRBJ1-3 and V is TRBV7-9; D gene ambiguous. V was cut by 5 bases and J by 2 bases, with 10 bases left in between. The CDR3 is made up of 14 amino acids. Germline CDR1 is SEHNR and CDR2 is FQNEAQ (reference sequence). The chain's CDR3 is CASSPGRAGNTIYF. Written as DNA, the CDR3 is TGTGCCAGCAGCCCGGGTCGGGCTGGAAACACCATATATTTT. Full variable domain (remainder filled in from reference TRBV7-9 and TRBJ1-3): DTGVSQNPRHKITKRGQNVTFRCDPISEHNRLYWYRQTLGQGPEFLTYFQNEAQLEKSRLLSDRFSAERPKGSFSTLEIQRTEQGDSAMYLCASSPGRAGNTIYFGEGSWLTVV.

This chain links TRBV4-1 with TRBJ1-2; D gene ambiguous. This CDR3 spans 17 amino acids. In germline, CDR1 is MGHRA, CDR2 YSYEKL. Trimming cost V 2 bases and J 0 bases, with 16 bases left between them. Written as DNA, the CDR3 is TGCGCCAGCAGCCAACCCTCCGAAACGGGAGCTAACTATGGCTACACCTTC. It encodes CASSQPSETGANYGYTF.

This clonotype has more than one count but fewer than ten. The chain links TRBV9 to TRBJ2-4; no clear D. Trimming shortened V by 3 bases and J by 8 bases, and 9 bases separated the two germline ends. CDR3 length equals 12 residues. Germline assignment: CDR1 SGDLS and CDR2 YYNGEE. The CDR3 region is CASSAPQDIQYF. The CDR3 DNA is TGTGCCAGCAGCGCCCCGCAGGACATTCAGTACTTC.

This clonotype was observed a handful of times. This sequence joins TRBV25-1 and TRBJ2-6; the D gene is possibly TRBD1 (5 bases). Germline lookup yields CDR1 MGHDK and CDR2 SYGVNS. The ends were cut back, 8 bases at V and 0 bases at J, with 14 bases in the middle. The CDR3 runs to 16 residues. CDR3 loop: CASGDSILSGANVLTF. The CDR3 region has the DNA TGTGCCAGCGGAGACAGTATCCTCTCTGGGGCCAACGTCCTGACTTTC. The full variable domain, with the rest looked up from reference TRBV25-1 and TRBJ2-6, is EADIYQTPRYLVIGTGKKITLECSQTMGHDKMYWYQQDPGMELHLIHYSYGVNSTEKGDLSSESTVSRIRTEHFPLTLESARPSHTSQYLCASGDSILSGANVLTFGAGSRLTVL.

This clonotype was seen a handful of times. This sequence joins TRBV10-2 and TRBJ1-1; the D gene is possibly TRBD1 (5 bases). CDR1 WSHSY and CDR2 SAAADI come from the germline V gene. CDR3 length: 15 amino acids. Trimming removed 3 bases from V and 5 bases from J, with 16 bases in between. The CDR3 DNA reads TGCGCCAGCAGTGATGGGACGCGCGGTCGGACTGAAGCTTTCTTT. Its translation: CASSDGTRGRTEAFF.

This clonotype showed up just a few times. The chain carries TRBV27 and TRBJ1-2; D might be TRBD1 (6 bases). The CDR3 has 13 residues. Per germline, CDR1 MNHEY and CDR2 SMNVEV (reference sequence). The V end was cut by 6 bases, the J end by 6 bases, with 14 bases between. In DNA form, the CDR3 reads TGTGCCAGCAGAGAGGGGGGACTGCATGGCTACACCTTC. This gives the protein CASREGGLHGYTF.

V and J are TRBV6-5 and TRBJ2-2; TRBD2 might be the D (6 bases). V shed 5 bases and J shed 0 bases, with 13 bases lying between them. CDR1 MNHEY and CDR2 SVGAGI come from the germline V gene. The CDR3 extends over 16 amino acids. The CDR3 spells CASSVLGLANTGELFF. CDR3 in DNA: TGTGCCAGCAGTGTCCTGGGACTCGCGAACACCGGGGAGCTGTTTTTT.

The genes are TRBV12-3 or TRBV12-4 and TRBJ1-1; 12 positions agree with TRBD1. The V segment lost 6 bases and the J segment 4 bases; nucleotides outside the gene matches: 6. This CDR3 region has 15 residues. This CDR3 reads CASRGDRGRSTEAFF. The CDR3 DNA follows: TGTGCCAGCAGGGGGGACAGGGGGCGAAGCACTGAAGCTTTCTTT.

The rearrangement uses TRBV19 and TRBJ1-1; D remains ambiguous. This CDR3 comprises 14 residues. Germline loops: CDR1 LNHDA, CDR2 SQIVND (reference sequence). V shed 5 bases and J shed 1 base, with 11 bases lying between them. The CDR3 sequence: CASSLWKQNTEAFF. In DNA form, the CDR3 reads TGTGCCAGTAGTCTATGGAAGCAGAACACTGAAGCTTTCTTT. The variable domain in full, completed from reference TRBV19 and TRBJ1-1, reads DGGITQSPKYLFRKEGQNVTLSCEQNLNHDAMYWYRQDPGQGLRLIYYSQIVNDFQKGDIAEGYSVSREKKESFPLTVTSAQKNPTAFYLCASSLWKQNTEAFFGQGTRLTVV.